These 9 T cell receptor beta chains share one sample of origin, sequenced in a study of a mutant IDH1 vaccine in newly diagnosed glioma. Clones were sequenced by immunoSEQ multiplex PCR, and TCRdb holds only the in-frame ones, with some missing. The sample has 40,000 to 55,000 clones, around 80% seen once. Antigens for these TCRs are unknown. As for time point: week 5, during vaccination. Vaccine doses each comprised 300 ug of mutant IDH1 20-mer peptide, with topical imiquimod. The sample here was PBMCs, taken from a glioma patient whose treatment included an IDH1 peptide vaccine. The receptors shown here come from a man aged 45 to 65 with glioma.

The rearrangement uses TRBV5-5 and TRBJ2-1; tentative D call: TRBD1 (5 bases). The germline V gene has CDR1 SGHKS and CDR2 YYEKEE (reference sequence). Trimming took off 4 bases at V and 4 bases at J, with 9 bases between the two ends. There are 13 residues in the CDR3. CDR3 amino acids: CASSLTGYNEQFF. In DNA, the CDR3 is TGTGCCAGCAGCCTAACAGGTTACAATGAGCAGTTCTTC.

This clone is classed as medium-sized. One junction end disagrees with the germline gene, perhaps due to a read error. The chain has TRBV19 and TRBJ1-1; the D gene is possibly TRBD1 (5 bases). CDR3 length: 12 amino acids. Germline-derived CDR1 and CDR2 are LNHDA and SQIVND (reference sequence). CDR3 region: CASRIGDTEAFF. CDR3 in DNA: TGTGCCAGTAGGATAGGGGACACTGAAGCTTTCTTT.

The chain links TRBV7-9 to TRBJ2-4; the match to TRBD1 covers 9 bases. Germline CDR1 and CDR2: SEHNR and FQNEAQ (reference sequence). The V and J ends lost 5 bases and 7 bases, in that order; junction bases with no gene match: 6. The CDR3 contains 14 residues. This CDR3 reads CASSPRDRVNIQYF. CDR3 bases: TGTGCCAGCAGCCCCCGGGACAGGGTTAACATTCAGTACTTC.

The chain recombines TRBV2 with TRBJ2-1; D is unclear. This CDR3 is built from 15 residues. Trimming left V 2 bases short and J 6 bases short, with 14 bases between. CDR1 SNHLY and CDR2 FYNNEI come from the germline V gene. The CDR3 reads CASSEFLVSRNEQFF. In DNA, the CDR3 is TGTGCCAGCAGTGAATTTTTGGTATCACGCAATGAGCAGTTCTTC.

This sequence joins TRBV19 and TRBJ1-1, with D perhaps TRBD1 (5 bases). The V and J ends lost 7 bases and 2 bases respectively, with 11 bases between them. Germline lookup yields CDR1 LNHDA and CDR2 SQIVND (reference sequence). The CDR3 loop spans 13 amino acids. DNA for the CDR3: TGTGCCAGTAAATTGGACACCAACACTGAAGCTTTCTTT. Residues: CASKLDTNTEAFF.

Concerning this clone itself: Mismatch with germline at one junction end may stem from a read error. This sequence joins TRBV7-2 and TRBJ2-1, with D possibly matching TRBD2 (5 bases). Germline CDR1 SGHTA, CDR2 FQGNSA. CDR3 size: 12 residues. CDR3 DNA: TGTGCCAGCAGCGCCAACCCCCCGGGGTACCTCTTC. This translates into CASSANPPGYLF.

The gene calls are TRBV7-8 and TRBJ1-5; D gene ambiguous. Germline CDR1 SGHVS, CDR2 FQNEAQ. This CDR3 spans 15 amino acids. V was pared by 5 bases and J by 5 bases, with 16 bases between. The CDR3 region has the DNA TGTGCCAGCAGCCCGTCCCGGGGTGCTTATCAGCCCCAGCATTTT. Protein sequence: CASSPSRGAYQPQHF. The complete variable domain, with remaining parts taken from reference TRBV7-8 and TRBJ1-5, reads GAGVSQSPRYKVAKRGQDVALRCDPISGHVSLFWYQQALGQGPEFLTYFQNEAQLDKSGLPSDRFFAERPEGSVSTLKIQRTQQEDSAVYLCASSPSRGAYQPQHFGDGTRLSIL.

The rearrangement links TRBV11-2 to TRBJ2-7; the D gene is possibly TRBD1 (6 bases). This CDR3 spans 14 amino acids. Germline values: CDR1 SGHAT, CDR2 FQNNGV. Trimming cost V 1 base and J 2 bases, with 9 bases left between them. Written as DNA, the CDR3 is TGTGCCAGCAGCTTAGGAGCAGGGGCCTACGAGCAGTACTTC. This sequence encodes CASSLGAGAYEQYF.

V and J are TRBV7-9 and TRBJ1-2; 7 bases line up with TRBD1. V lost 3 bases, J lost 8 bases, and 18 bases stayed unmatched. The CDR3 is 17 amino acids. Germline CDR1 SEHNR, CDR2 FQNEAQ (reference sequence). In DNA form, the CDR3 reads TGTGCCAGCAGCTTCCCCGAGGGGACAGTTAATGGTAGGGGCTACACCTTC. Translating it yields CASSFPEGTVNGRGYTF.